This T cell receptor beta chain was profiled in a study of blood T cell repertoires in COVID-19. The table came from immunoSEQ multiplex PCR; TCRdb's copy has only in-frame clones and leaves some out. Of nearly 350,000 clones in the sample, about 88% were seen once. In germline, CDR1 is KGHDR, CDR2 SFDVKD. The CDR3 runs 16 residues. Losses at the gene ends were 4 bases for V and 4 bases for J; bases not matched to a gene: 8. The clonotype was recovered from a woman in her 70s with COVID-19, enrolled during active disease. The rearrangement links TRBV24-1 to TRBJ2-2; TRBD1 matches 7 bases. Material: peripheral blood. The CDR3 DNA is TGTGCCACCAGTGAACCTGACAGGGTCGGCACCGGGGAGCTGTTTTTT. As protein: CATSEPDRVGTGELFF.